The rows below give T cell receptor beta chains drawn from one sample of a study of cytomegalovirus exposure and HLA in healthy donors. Produced via immunoSEQ multiplex PCR; TCRdb's table is partial and in-frame only. The sample yields around 96,000 clones, around 81% seen once. The sequencing input was PBMCs. The receptors here all came from a man younger than 30 in good health and CMV-seronegative. The CDR3 runs from the conserved cysteine through the conserved F or W. D genes are given only for firm matches. Not all rows give a size; the values are once, few, many and, for expanded clones, a class.

>TRBD1|15|NA|TRBV19|TRBJ2-1
TGTGCCAGTAGTATCTACCACAGGGGATACAATGAGCAGTTCTTC
CASSIYHRGYNEQFF
>TRBD1|16|NA|TRBV11-3|TRBJ2-1
TGTGCCAGCAGCCACACCGGGACAGGGGTTTGGAATGAGCAGTTCTTC
CASSHTGTGVWNEQFF
>NA|13|NA|TRBV30|TRBJ1-4
TGTGCCTGGAGTGAGCGGGGCTTAGAAAAACTGTTTTTT
CAWSERGLEKLFF
>NA|16|NA|TRBV27|TRBJ2-2
TGTGCCAGCAGTTTACTGCTCGGGGGTCCCACCGGGGAGCTGTTTTTT
CASSLLLGGPTGELFF
>TRBD2|15|NA|TRBV15|TRBJ2-3
TGTGCCACCAGCGGTACCGGGGGGGCCGCAGATACGCAGTATTTT
CATSGTGGAADTQYF
>NA|12|once|TRBV10-3|TRBJ2-7
TGTGCCATCAGTCCGGGACAACACGAGCAGTACTTC
CAISPGQHEQYF
>NA|15|NA|TRBV11-2|TRBJ1-2
TGTGCCAGCAGCTTCCCGCGGGTCCCTAACTATGGCTACACCTTC
CASSFPRVPNYGYTF
>TRBD1|16|NA|TRBV28|TRBJ2-1
TGTGCCAGCAGGGGACAGATGTCTAGTGGTTGGAATGAGCAGTTCTTC
CASRGQMSSGWNEQFF
>TRBD1|15|once|TRBV25-1|TRBJ1-6
TGTGCCAGCAGTGACATACAGGGGGGAAATTCACCCCTCCACTTT
CASSDIQGGNSPLHF
>TRBD2|14|NA|TRBV9|TRBJ2-7
TGTGCCAGCAGCCCGCGGGGGGCGGACTACGAGCAGTACTTC
CASSPRGADYEQYF
>NA|12|once|TRBV15|TRBJ1-4
TGTGCCACCAGCAGAGATTATGCAGGTCCGTTTTTT
CATSRDYAGPFF
>NA|16|once|TRBV5-1|TRBJ1-3
TGCGCCAGCAGCGCCGGGGACACTTTCTCTGGAAACACCATATATTTT
CASSAGDTFSGNTIYF
>NA|14|NA|TRBV5-1|TRBJ1-1
TGCGCCAGCAGCTTGGAGGACAGAGTGAATGAAGCTTTCTTT
CASSLEDRVNEAFF
>NA|14|NA|TRBV28|TRBJ2-5
TGTGCCAGCAGTTTGCAGAGCGGAGCGGGGACCCAGTACTTC
CASSLQSGAGTQYF
>NA|11|NA|TRBV9|TRBJ2-1
TGTGCCAGCAGCGTAGTTACAGTGCTGTTCTTC
CASSVVTVLFF
>NA|14|NA|TRBV19|TRBJ1-1
TGTGCCAGTAGTATAGCAAGAGTGAACACTGAAGCTTTCTTT
CASSIARVNTEAFF
>NA|14|NA|TRBV7-9|TRBJ1-1
TGTGCCAGCAGCTTAGCAGGGGAAGGCACTGAAGCTTTCTTT
CASSLAGEGTEAFF
>TRBD2|17|NA|TRBV7-9|TRBJ2-3
TGTGCCAGCAGCTTAGGACTAGCGGGGGGGCGGGCAGATACGCAGTATTTT
CASSLGLAGGRADTQYF
>NA|14|few|TRBV10-3|TRBJ2-1
TGTGCCATCAGTGAACGGGGAGCCTACAATGAGCAGTTCTTC
CAISERGAYNEQFF
>TRBD2|19|NA|TRBV11-2|TRBJ2-1
TGTGCCAGCAGCTTATACGGGACTAGCGGCGGATTCTCCTACAATGAGCAGTTCTTC
CASSLYGTSGGFSYNEQFF
>TRBD2|17|NA|TRBV4-1|TRBJ2-7
TGCGCCAGCAGCCAGATGTCCTCAGAACTAGCGAGCTACGAGCAGTACTTC
CASSQMSSELASYEQYF
>NA|13|NA|TRBV7-9|TRBJ2-7
TGTGCCAGCAGCCCGAGGGCCTCCTACGAGCAGTACTTC
CASSPRASYEQYF
>TRBD2|13|NA|TRBV7-6|TRBJ2-7
TGTGCCAGCAGCCTCGCGGGGGACCACGAGCAGTACTTC
CASSLAGDHEQYF
>NA|18|NA|TRBV2|TRBJ2-6
TGTGCCAGCAGTGAAGCTTCGACAGGAAACTCTGGGGCCAACGTCCTGACTTTC
CASSEASTGNSGANVLTF
>TRBD1|14|NA|TRBV27|TRBJ1-5
TGTGCCACCTCCGGGACAGGGTACAATCAGCCCCAGCATTTT
CATSGTGYNQPQHF
>NA|14|NA|TRBV7-2|TRBJ2-3
TGTGCCAGCAGCTTGAAGACAGGAGGAGATACGCAGTATTTT
CASSLKTGGDTQYF